These 5 T cell receptor beta chains were all obtained from the same sample, sequenced in a study of blood T cell repertoires in COVID-19. Profiling relied on immunoSEQ multiplex PCR, and the TCRdb table lists in-frame clones only, not all of them. The sample holds approximately 170,000 clones; roughly 88% are singletons and the top ten take about 5.3%. Sequencing used peripheral blood. The receptor source for this set is a man between 18 and 35 years old with COVID-19, enrolled during active disease.

This clone was counted between two and nine times. V gene TRBV4-1 combines with J gene TRBJ2-3; TRBD1 matches at 8 bases. The CDR3 length is 15 residues. Per the germline V gene, CDR1 is MGHRA and CDR2 is YSYEKL. Germline trimming cut 1 base from V and 4 bases from J; bases unmatched to any gene: 4. This chain's CDR3 is CASSQVDREADTQYF. The DNA for the CDR3 is TGCGCCAGCAGCCAAGTGGACAGGGAGGCAGATACGCAGTATTTT.

About this clone: One end of the junction fails to match germline, which may point to a read error. This rearrangement joins TRBV24-1 to TRBJ2-1; TRBD2 agrees at 8 bases. This CDR3 spans 14 amino acids. Germline-derived CDR1 and CDR2 are KGHDR and SFDVKD. CDR3 DNA: TGTGCCACCACTGATAAAAGCGGGAGCAATGAGCAGTTCTTC. This translates into CATTDKSGSNEQFF.

The chain recombines TRBV27 with TRBJ1-2; no definite D call. This CDR3 spans 16 amino acids. Germline V gene sequence: CDR1 MNHEY, CDR2 SMNVEV (reference sequence). The germline V and J ends were trimmed by 0 bases and 6 bases, with 17 bases remaining between them. The CDR3 DNA is TGTGCCAGCAGTTTATCTCCAGGTATAATGCCTGATGGCTACACCTTC. Translation: CASSLSPGIMPDGYTF.

This clone was found a few times. The chain is built from TRBV24-1 and TRBJ1-1; D is perhaps TRBD1 (5 bases). CDR1 is KGHDR, CDR2 SFDVKD, per germline. V was trimmed by 3 bases and J by 1 base, leaving 5 bases between them. The CDR3 consists of 13 residues. In DNA form, the CDR3 reads TGTGCCACCAGTGATCAGGGGAACACTGAAGCTTTCTTT. This encodes CATSDQGNTEAFF.

The chain employs TRBV7-9 and TRBJ2-5; TRBD2 agrees at 10 bases. With V trimmed by 5 bases and J by 1 base, 16 bases remained unmatched. Germline values: CDR1 SEHNR, CDR2 FQNEAQ (reference sequence). The CDR3 is 19 residues long. CDR3 sequence (DNA): TGTGCCAGCAGCCAGGGGGACACCAGACTAGCGGGTTTCCAAGAGACCCAGTACTTC. Residues: CASSQGDTRLAGFQETQYF.